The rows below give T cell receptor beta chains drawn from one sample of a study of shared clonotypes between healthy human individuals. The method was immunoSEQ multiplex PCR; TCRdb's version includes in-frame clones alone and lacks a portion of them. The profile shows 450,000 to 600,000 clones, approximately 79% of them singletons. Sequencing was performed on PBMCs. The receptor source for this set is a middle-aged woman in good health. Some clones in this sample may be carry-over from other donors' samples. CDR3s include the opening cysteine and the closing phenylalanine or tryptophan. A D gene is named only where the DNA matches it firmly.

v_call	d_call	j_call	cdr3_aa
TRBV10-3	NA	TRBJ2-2	CAISDPGDTNTGELFF
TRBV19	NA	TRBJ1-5	CASSIVQSNQPQHF
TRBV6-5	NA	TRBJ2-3	CASSYKDTQYF
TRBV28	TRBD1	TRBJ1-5	CASSLGQLNQPQHF
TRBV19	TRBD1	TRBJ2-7	CASRKPGQVEQYF
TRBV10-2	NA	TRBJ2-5	CASRTGLETQYF
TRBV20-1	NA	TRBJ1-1	CSASGNTEAFF
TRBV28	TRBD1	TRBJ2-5	CASSSLNRGAETQYF
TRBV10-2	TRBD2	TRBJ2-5	CASKTSGRGRETQYF
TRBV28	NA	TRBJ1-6	CASGGARSPLHF
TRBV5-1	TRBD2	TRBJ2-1	CASTSGGLAGTNEQFF
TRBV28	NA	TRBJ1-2	CASRAGEAFYGYTF
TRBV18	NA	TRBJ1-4	CASSKEQGQINEKLFF
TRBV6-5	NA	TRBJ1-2	CASKTEGGGYGYTF
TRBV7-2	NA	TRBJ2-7	CASSSMNRVGYEQYF
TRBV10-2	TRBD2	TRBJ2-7	CASRASGTYEQYF
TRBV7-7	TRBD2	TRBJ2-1	CASSLAGGPNEQFF
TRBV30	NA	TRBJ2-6	CAWSRTFSGANVLAF
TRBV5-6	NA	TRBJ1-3	CASSWDRNTIYF
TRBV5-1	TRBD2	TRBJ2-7	CASRWTSGKPEQYF
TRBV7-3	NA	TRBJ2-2	CASSLTRRGTGELFF
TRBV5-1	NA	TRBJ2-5	CASSPFRRQGETQYF
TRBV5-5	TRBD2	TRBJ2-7	CASSYGLAYEQYF
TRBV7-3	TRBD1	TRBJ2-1	CASSFTGVNEQFF
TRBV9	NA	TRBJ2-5	CASSLRGWETQYF
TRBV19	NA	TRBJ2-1	CASSKETISSYNEQFF
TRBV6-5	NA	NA	CASVGTRGEQYF
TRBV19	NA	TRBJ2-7	CASSRQGLHEQYF
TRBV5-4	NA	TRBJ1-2	CASSLAKAPYSYGYTF
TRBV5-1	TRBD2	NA	CASSFLAGTSYEQYF
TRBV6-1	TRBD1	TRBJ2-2	CASSGTGVGGELFF
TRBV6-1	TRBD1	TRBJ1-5	CAIRTGLQPQHF
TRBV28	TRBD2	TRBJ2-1	CASSSRTSGKYNEQFF
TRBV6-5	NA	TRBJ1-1	CASSPRVFDTEAFF
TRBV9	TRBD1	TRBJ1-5	CASSEQGSGQPQHF
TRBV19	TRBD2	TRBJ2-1	CASSIEAGEGRNEQFF
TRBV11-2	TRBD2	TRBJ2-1	CASSLDRGGYNEQFF
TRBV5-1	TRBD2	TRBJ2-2	CASIVGTSGTGELFF
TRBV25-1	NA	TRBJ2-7	CASSEWVDEQYF
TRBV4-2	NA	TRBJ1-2	CASSLTQGADGYTF
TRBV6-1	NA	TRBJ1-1	CASSPRDLNTEAFF
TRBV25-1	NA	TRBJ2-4	CASSEGPPHRGSKNIQYF
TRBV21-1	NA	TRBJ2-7	CASSRTSGPSYEQYF
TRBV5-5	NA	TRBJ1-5	CASSLLGLLGNQPQHF
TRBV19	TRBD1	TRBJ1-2	CASTGQGNDGYTF
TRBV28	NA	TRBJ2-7	CASSLVLRTAFIVYEQYF
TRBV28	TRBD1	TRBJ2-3	CASSSTGTGLDTQYF
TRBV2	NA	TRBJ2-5	CASSGEAVETQYF
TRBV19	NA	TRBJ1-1	CASSIDRPTAHPFF
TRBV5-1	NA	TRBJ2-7	CASSLGTGNSYEQYF
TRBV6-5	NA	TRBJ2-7	CAIGIRVEQYF
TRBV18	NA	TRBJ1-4	CASSPQGYTNEKLFF
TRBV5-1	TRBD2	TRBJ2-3	CASQSTAMMWASGSPEASTDTQYF
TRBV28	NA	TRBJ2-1	CASSRTASYNEQFF